This TCR beta chain was observed in a study of CD8+ T cells in alopecia areata. The CDR3 is 16 residues long. The germline V and J ends were trimmed by 2 bases and 0 bases, with 14 bases remaining between them. Germline loops: CDR1 GTSNPN, CDR2 SVGIG (reference sequence). cDNA prepared by RNA extraction and subsequent reverse transcription served as the template for sequencing. The assay was immunoSEQ multiplex PCR, and TCRdb's table has in-frame clones only and misses some. The repertoire holds about 8,000 clones, with less than 85% as singletons. For about 5 patients taking part in the biomarker study, CD4+ cells were further sorted into CD25+CD127- cells.

J is TRBJ1-3 and V is TRBV30; no clear D gene. Sequenced sample: CD4+ Tregs sorted from blood. The receptor comes from a human donor with alopecia areata. The CDR3 coding sequence is TGTGCCTGGAGTCGACGGAGCCCCATCTCTGGAAACACCATATATTTT. This encodes CAWSRRSPISGNTIYF.